This is a list of T cell receptor beta chains from one sample in a study of blood T cell repertoires in COVID-19. Sequencing was performed with immunoSEQ multiplex PCR; in TCRdb, only in-frame clones are kept and a portion is missing. This table has approximately 170,000 clones, around two thirds appearing once. The specimen sequenced was peripheral blood. All receptors derive from a woman of 80 years or more with acute or convalescent COVID-19. The CDR3 runs from the conserved cysteine through the conserved F or W. The order of the fields is CDR3 DNA, CDR3 protein, V gene, clone size, J gene, D gene. D genes are given only for firm matches. Clone size is shown for a subset of rows, as once, few, many or a class of expanded clone.

cdr3_nt: TGTGCCAGTACCCCTAACCTACAGGCGAACACTGAAGCTTTCTTT; cdr3_aa: CASTPNLQANTEAFF; v_call: TRBV19; clone_size: NA; j_call: TRBJ1-1; d_call: NA
cdr3_nt: TGTGCCAGCAGTGAAAACAGGGGGCTTTCACCCCTCCACTTT; cdr3_aa: CASSENRGLSPLHF; v_call: TRBV2; clone_size: NA; j_call: TRBJ1-6; d_call: TRBD1
cdr3_nt: TGTGCCAGCAAACTCGGGGGGAATGAAAAACTGTTTTTT; cdr3_aa: CASKLGGNEKLFF; v_call: TRBV28; clone_size: NA; j_call: TRBJ1-4; d_call: NA
cdr3_nt: TGTGCCTGGATTAGAGGAACAGGAGACTATGGCTACACCTTC; cdr3_aa: CAWIRGTGDYGYTF; v_call: TRBV30; clone_size: NA; j_call: TRBJ1-2; d_call: NA
cdr3_nt: TGTGCCAGCAGCCAGGGGGCGGACACAGATACGCAGTATTTT; cdr3_aa: CASSQGADTDTQYF; v_call: TRBV3-1/TRBV3-2; clone_size: few; j_call: TRBJ2-3; d_call: NA
cdr3_nt: TGTGCCAGCAGCGGCCCGGGAGGCCCCACAGATACGCAGTATTTT; cdr3_aa: CASSGPGGPTDTQYF; v_call: TRBV9; clone_size: NA; j_call: TRBJ2-3; d_call: TRBD2
cdr3_nt: TGTGCCAGCAGTTACTTGAAGACTTATGGCTACACCTTC; cdr3_aa: CASSYLKTYGYTF; v_call: TRBV6-2/TRBV6-3; clone_size: few; j_call: TRBJ1-2; d_call: NA
cdr3_nt: TGTGCCAGCAGTGAATTGTCGGGAGGCACAGATACGCAGTATTTT; cdr3_aa: CASSELSGGTDTQYF; v_call: TRBV25-1; clone_size: once; j_call: TRBJ2-3; d_call: NA
cdr3_nt: TGCGCCAGCAGCCCGATCCCAGGGGGCTTCGGGAAAGAGACCCAGTACTTC; cdr3_aa: CASSPIPGGFGKETQYF; v_call: TRBV5-1; clone_size: NA; j_call: TRBJ2-5; d_call: TRBD1
cdr3_nt: TGTGCCAGCAGGAACACGAACACTGAAGCTTTCTTT; cdr3_aa: CASRNTNTEAFF; v_call: TRBV6-5; clone_size: NA; j_call: TRBJ1-1; d_call: NA
cdr3_nt: TGTGCCAGCACCCCCCCGGGGAGAAATGAGCAGTTCTTC; cdr3_aa: CASTPPGRNEQFF; v_call: TRBV6-6; clone_size: NA; j_call: TRBJ2-1; d_call: NA
cdr3_nt: TGTGCCAGCAGCCCCCTGGGACTAGAGGTCTACGAGCAGTACTTC; cdr3_aa: CASSPLGLEVYEQYF; v_call: TRBV9; clone_size: few; j_call: TRBJ2-7; d_call: TRBD2
cdr3_nt: TGTGCCAGCAGCTCCTCTAGCGGGAGGGCCGGTGAGCAGTTCTTC; cdr3_aa: CASSSSSGRAGEQFF; v_call: TRBV7-9; clone_size: NA; j_call: TRBJ2-1; d_call: TRBD2
cdr3_nt: TGTGCCTGGAACAGACAGGGAGGCAATCAGCCCCAGCATTTT; cdr3_aa: CAWNRQGGNQPQHF; v_call: TRBV30; clone_size: once; j_call: TRBJ1-5; d_call: TRBD1
cdr3_nt: TGTGCCACCAGCAGTACGGACAGGGACAATCAGCCCCAGCATTTT; cdr3_aa: CATSSTDRDNQPQHF; v_call: TRBV15; clone_size: once; j_call: TRBJ1-5; d_call: TRBD1
cdr3_nt: TGCGCCAGCAGCCAAGATTCCCAGGGGGCTAACACCGGGGAGCTGTTTTTT; cdr3_aa: CASSQDSQGANTGELFF; v_call: TRBV4-3; clone_size: once; j_call: TRBJ2-2; d_call: TRBD1
cdr3_nt: TGTGCCAGCAGCTTATTCGATTATACAGGGGACACCGGGGAGCTGTTTTTT; cdr3_aa: CASSLFDYTGDTGELFF; v_call: TRBV7-3; clone_size: few; j_call: TRBJ2-2; d_call: TRBD1
cdr3_nt: TGTGCCAGCTCTACGGGAGCTTTTCCGGATGAGCAGTTCTTC; cdr3_aa: CASSTGAFPDEQFF; v_call: TRBV7-2; clone_size: NA; j_call: TRBJ2-1; d_call: NA